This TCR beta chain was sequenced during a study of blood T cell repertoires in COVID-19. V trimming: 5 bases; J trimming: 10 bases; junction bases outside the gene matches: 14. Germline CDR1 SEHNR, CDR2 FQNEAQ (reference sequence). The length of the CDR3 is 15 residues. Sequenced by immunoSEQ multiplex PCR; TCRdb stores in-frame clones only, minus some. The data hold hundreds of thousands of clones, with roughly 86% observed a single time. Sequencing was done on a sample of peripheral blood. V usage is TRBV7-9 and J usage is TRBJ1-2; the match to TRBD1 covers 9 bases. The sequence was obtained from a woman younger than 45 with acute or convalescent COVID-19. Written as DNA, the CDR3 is TGTGCCAGCAGCCCAAACCTCGGACAGGGGCACGCCTACACCTTC. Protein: CASSPNLGQGHAYTF.